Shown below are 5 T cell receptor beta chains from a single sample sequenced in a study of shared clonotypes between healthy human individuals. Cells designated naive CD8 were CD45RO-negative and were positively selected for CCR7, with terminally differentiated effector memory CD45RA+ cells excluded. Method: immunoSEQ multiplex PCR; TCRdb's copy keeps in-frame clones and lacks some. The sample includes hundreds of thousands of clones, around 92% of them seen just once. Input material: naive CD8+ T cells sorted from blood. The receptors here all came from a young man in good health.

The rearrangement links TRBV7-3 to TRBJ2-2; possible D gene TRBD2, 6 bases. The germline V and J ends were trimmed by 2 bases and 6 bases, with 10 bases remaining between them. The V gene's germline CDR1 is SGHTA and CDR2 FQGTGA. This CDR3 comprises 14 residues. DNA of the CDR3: TGTGCCAGCAGCTTATTCGGGGGTCCCGGGGAGCTGTTTTTT. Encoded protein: CASSLFGGPGELFF.

CDR3 in amino acids: CASSSSLGADEQFF. CDR3 in DNA: TGTGCCAGCAGCTCTTCATTGGGGGCCGATGAGCAGTTCTTC. V usage is TRBV7-8 and J usage is TRBJ2-1, with D tentatively TRBD1 (6 bases). From germline, CDR1 is SGHVS and CDR2 FQNEAQ. V lost 4 bases to trimming and J lost 8 bases, with 15 bases between them. The CDR3 contains 14 residues.

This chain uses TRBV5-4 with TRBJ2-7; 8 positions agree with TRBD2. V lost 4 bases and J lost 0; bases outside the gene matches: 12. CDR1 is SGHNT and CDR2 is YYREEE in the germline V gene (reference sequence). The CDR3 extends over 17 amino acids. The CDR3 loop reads CASSPGGKGIISYEQYF. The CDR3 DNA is TGTGCCAGCAGCCCGGGGGGGAAGGGAATCATCTCCTACGAGCAGTACTTC. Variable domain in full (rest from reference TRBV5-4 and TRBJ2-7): ETGVTQSPTHLIKTRGQQVTLRCSSQSGHNTVSWYQQALGQGPQFIFQYYREEENGRGNFPPRFSGLQFPNYSSELNVNALELDDSALYLCASSPGGKGIISYEQYFGPGTRLTVT.

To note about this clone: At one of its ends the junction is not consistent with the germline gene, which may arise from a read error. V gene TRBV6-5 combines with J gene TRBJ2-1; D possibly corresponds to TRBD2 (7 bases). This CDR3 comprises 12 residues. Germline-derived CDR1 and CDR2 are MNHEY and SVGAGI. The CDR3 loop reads CATTSSGTNLLF. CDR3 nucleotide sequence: TGTGCCACCACGTCCAGCGGGACAAACCTCCTCTTC.

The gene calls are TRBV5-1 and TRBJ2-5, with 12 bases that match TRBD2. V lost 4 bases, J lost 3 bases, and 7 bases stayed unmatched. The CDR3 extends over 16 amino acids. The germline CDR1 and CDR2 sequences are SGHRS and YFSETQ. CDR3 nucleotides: TGCGCCAGCAGCCTGGGACTAGCGGGTAGAGAAGAGACCCAGTACTTC. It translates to CASSLGLAGREETQYF.